The T cell receptor (beta chain) under discussion was sequenced for a study of shared clonotypes between healthy human individuals (dated by TCRdb to 2020 to 2021). Broadly, across the study: A couple of women and three men aged 18 to 49 years were included in the cohort. Between about 0.85 and 9.5 billion PBMCs per donor were obtained by leukapheresis. The study deeply sequenced blood TCR repertoires of about 5 healthy adults to estimate repertoire size and the extent of clonotype sharing between individuals. Different laboratories and diverse techniques were used to prepare libraries and sequence TCR repertoires, to increase sequencing depth and limit assay-specific biases. For each donor, CD4 naive and CD4 memory were each run on three plates, CD8 naive on two plates, and CD8 memory on one plate. The paper's findings and limits, for the study overall: Clonotypes shared by all four sorted-subset donors showed higher generation probabilities than non-shared clonotypes. The small number of donors limited the genetic and exposure-history diversity represented. Pairwise subsampling indicated that sequencing depth was expected to affect the degree of clonotype sharing among donors. Estimated clonotype richness was generally larger for naive than for memory subsets. Sampling was restricted to blood, and TCR repertoires in tissues likely differ from the TCR repertoires found in blood. Across four donors, roughly 5% of naive CD4, 3.5% of naive CD8, 2% to 2.5% of memory CD4, and approximately 0.4% of memory CD8 clonotypes were shared. Even with the large sequencing depth, rarefaction of the sorted-subset datasets indicated that sequencing was incomplete.

The donors were healthy, HIV-negative adults who had no recently reported acute infections or vaccinations. All donors were Caucasian adults living in Nashville, Tennessee, USA. Magnetic negative selection was used to enrich CD4+ T cells, after which naive cells were positively selected on CD45RA and the negative fraction became the memory subset. Blood was obtained by leukapheresis, after which PBMCs were separated by Ficoll-Histopaque density gradient centrifugation and cryopreserved in liquid nitrogen vapor phase. Analytical flow cytometry was used to check the purity and quantity of each magnetically sorted T cell population. Genomic DNA was isolated from every sorted fraction and measured by UV absorbance on a Nanodrop 2000c. Using the deep immunoSEQ assay, multiplex PCR amplified TCR CDR3 regions from genomic DNA. Genomic DNA extracted from each cell subset was distributed evenly over all wells of several immunoSEQ 96-well plates, and each plate served as one replicate. For sorted subsets, approximately 200 ng of genomic DNA, equivalent to 25,000 to 35,000 T cell genomes, went into each replicate PCR. Purified libraries were measured with a Qubit 3.0 fluorometer, size-checked on a Bioanalyzer 2100, and measured again with the KAPA Library Quantification kit. A separate single-read 150-cycle Illumina NextSeq 550 flow cell was used to sequence each immunoSEQ 96-well plate. The paper's processing steps were these. The immunoSEQ output contained only junctional sequences without quality scores, so filtering could not match that applied to full-length reads. Sequences were annotated with PyIR, a Python wrapper for IgBLAST v1.9, using IMGT germline references to assign V/J genes and CDR3. Reads with weak V/J assignments (E-value above 1e-6), missing CDR3, stop codons, out-of-frame junctions, or ambiguous translated residues were removed. V3J clonotypes were defined as sequences sharing the same inferred V gene, J gene, and CDR3 amino acid sequence. Percentage overlap between repertoires was calculated by dividing the number of shared unique clonotypes by the size of the smaller repertoire. Repertoire richness was assessed with RTK rarefaction, the Chao1 estimator, and Recon v2.1 estimates of unobserved clonotypes. Generation probabilities for all TCRbeta clonotypes obtained by the gDNA method from a handful of donors were computed using OLGA. This immuneACCESS table, as held by TCRdb, lists in-frame sequences with V and J called but not all clones. Of the missing ones, under half trace to an unresolved V gene in checked studies; the others have no known cause. The V and J calls and the clone size are those of that table, but D and trimming were determined from the DNA. The sample profile shows 650,000 to 800,000 clones; 72% of them were found once. The top ten clones comprise roughly 1.8% of the sample.

CDR1 SGDLS and CDR2 YYNGEE are derived from the germline V gene. Trimming costs V 0 bases and J 0 bases, and their ends lie 10 bases apart. The cysteine opens and the phenylalanine closes a CDR3 of 16 amino acids. Solely the CDR3 DNA is kept, with 48 bases framed from the first base. Notes on this clone: The target of this receptor is not known. Base qualities are missing; no much larger clone stands one base away.

The V and J genes are TRBV9 and TRBJ2-1, and perhaps TRBD1 as D gene, on 6 matching bases. The specimen was memory CD4+ T cells sorted from blood. Explained via the paper, the cell subset or site label denotes: CD45RA-negative fraction. This receptor was obtained from a woman in her 30s in good health. This receptor has the CDR3 CASSVEGDTSYNEQFF. The bases read TGTGCCAGCAGCGTAGAGGGGGATACCTCCTACAATGAGCAGTTCTTC.